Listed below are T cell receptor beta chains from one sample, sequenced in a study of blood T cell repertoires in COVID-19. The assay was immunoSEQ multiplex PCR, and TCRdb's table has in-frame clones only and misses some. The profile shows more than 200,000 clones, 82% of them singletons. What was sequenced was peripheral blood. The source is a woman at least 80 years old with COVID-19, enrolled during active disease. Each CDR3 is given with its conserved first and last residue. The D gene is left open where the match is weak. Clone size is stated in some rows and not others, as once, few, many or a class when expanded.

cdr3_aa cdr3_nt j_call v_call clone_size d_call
CASSFTSGQSSYNEQFF TGCGCCAGCAGCTTTACTAGCGGGCAGAGCTCCTACAATGAGCAGTTCTTC TRBJ2-1 TRBV5-1 few TRBD2
CPPDDCQPQHF TGCCCACCAGATGATTGTCAGCCCCAGCATTTT TRBJ1-5 TRBV10-3 - -
CASSPTDTEAFF TGTGCCAGCTCACCTACAGACACTGAAGCTTTCTTT TRBJ1-1 TRBV18 - -
CASSQVGGRGYTF TGTGCCAGCAGTCAAGTGGGGGGACGTGGCTACACCTTC TRBJ1-2 TRBV25-1 - -
CASSYFGDTQYF TGTGCCAGCAGCTATTTCGGGGATACGCAGTATTTT TRBJ2-3 TRBV14 - -
CASSTREQPQHF TGTGCCAGCAGTACTAGGGAACAGCCCCAGCATTTT TRBJ1-5 TRBV6-5 - -
CASSLAWAQGGSPLHF TGCGCCAGCAGCTTGGCCTGGGCACAGGGGGGCTCACCCCTCCACTTT TRBJ1-6 TRBV5-1 - TRBD1
CAWSPGTDNYGYTF TGTGCCTGGAGTCCCGGGACAGATAACTATGGCTACACCTTC TRBJ1-2 TRBV30 - TRBD1
CASSPGLARYNEQFF TGTGCCAGCAGCCCCGGACTAGCGAGGTACAATGAGCAGTTCTTC TRBJ2-1 TRBV5-6 - TRBD2
CASSLFPPDRGEQYF TGTGCCAGCAGTTTATTCCCCCCCGACAGGGGTGAGCAGTACTTC TRBJ2-7 TRBV27 - TRBD1
CSADRGNRNTEAFF TGCAGCGCCGACAGGGGAAATAGGAACACTGAAGCTTTCTTT TRBJ1-1 TRBV29-1 - TRBD1
CASSGGQGENEQFF TGCGCCAGCAGCGGGGGACAGGGTGAGAATGAGCAGTTCTTC TRBJ2-1 TRBV5-1 - TRBD1
CAWSGERGQGYSPLHF TGTGCCTGGAGTGGGGAGCGGGGACAGGGTTATTCACCCCTCCACTTT TRBJ1-6 TRBV30 - TRBD1
CASSQGGTQGALYGYTF TGTGCCAGCAGCCAAGGAGGAACTCAGGGGGCCCTATATGGCTACACCTTC TRBJ1-2 TRBV4-2 - TRBD1
CASSPGKVITDTQYF TGCGCCAGCAGCCCGGGTAAAGTTATTACAGATACGCAGTATTTT TRBJ2-3 TRBV5-1 - -
CASSYGDSSSQQYF TGTGCCAGCAGTTACGGCGACTCATCCTCCCAGCAGTACTTC TRBJ2-7 TRBV6-5 - -
CASSLGRNSPLHF TGTGCCAGCAGTTTAGGGAGGAATTCACCCCTCCACTTT TRBJ1-6 TRBV27 - -
CASSLFEAPQPQHF TGTGCCAGCAGCTTATTTGAAGCACCACAGCCCCAGCATTTT TRBJ1-5 TRBV7-2 - -
CASSDRVSLGQGEETQYF TGTGCCAGCAGTGATCGGGTTTCCCTAGGGCAGGGGGAAGAGACCCAGTACTTC TRBJ2-5 TRBV25-1 - TRBD1
CASSLGGVSNQPQHF TGCGCCAGCAGCTTAGGGGGGGTAAGCAATCAGCCCCAGCATTTT TRBJ1-5 TRBV5-1 - -
CASSTTGTGASSPLHF TGTGCCAGCAGTACAACCGGGACAGGGGCTAGTTCACCCCTCCACTTT TRBJ1-6 TRBV28 - TRBD1
CASSLDRAYEQYF TGTGCCAGCAGCTTAGACAGGGCCTACGAGCAGTACTTC TRBJ2-7 TRBV7-3 - TRBD1
CASSNRGIGYTF TGCGCCAGCAGTAACAGGGGCATAGGCTACACCTTC TRBJ1-2 TRBV4-1 few TRBD1
CASSLGQGAPFNYGYTF TGTGCCAGCAGCCTGGGACAGGGGGCCCCCTTTAACTATGGCTACACCTTC TRBJ1-2 TRBV28 - TRBD1
CASCSADAIAQETQYF TGTGCCAGCTGTTCGGCCGACGCAATAGCCCAAGAGACCCAGTACTTC TRBJ2-5 TRBV28 - -
CASSPSSGANVLTF TGTGCCAGCAGCCCTAGCTCTGGGGCCAACGTCCTGACTTTC TRBJ2-6 TRBV28 - -
CAWSVGTGGRETQYF TGTGCCTGGAGTGTCGGGACAGGGGGTCGAGAGACCCAGTACTTC TRBJ2-5 TRBV30 - TRBD1
CASSLGVNRAGANVLTF TGTGCCAGCAGCTTAGGGGTTAACAGGGCTGGGGCCAACGTCCTGACTTTC TRBJ2-6 TRBV7-2 - -
CASSRDRGREYGYTF TGCGCCAGCAGTCGGGACAGGGGGCGCGAATATGGCTACACCTTC TRBJ1-2 TRBV5-1 - TRBD1
CASSQPGMNTGELFF TGCGCCAGCAGTCAGCCAGGGATGAACACCGGGGAGCTGTTTTTT TRBJ2-2 TRBV23-1 - -
CATSDLQGVKQPQHF TGTGCCACCAGTGATTTGCAAGGGGTCAAGCAGCCCCAGCATTTT TRBJ1-5 TRBV24-1 - -
CASSLYRANTIYF TGTGCCAGCAGCTTATACAGGGCGAACACCATATATTTT TRBJ1-3 TRBV7-2 - -
CASRAGLSYEQYF TGTGCCAGCAGGGCAGGGTTATCCTACGAGCAGTACTTC TRBJ2-7 TRBV3-1/TRBV3-2 - -
CASSMVNMNTEAFF TGTGCCAGTAGTATGGTGAACATGAACACTGAAGCTTTCTTT TRBJ1-1 TRBV19 few -
CATSRDRAGYYGYTF TGTGCCACCAGCAGAGATAGGGCAGGGTACTATGGCTACACCTTC TRBJ1-2 TRBV15 - -
CASNGAEATNEKLFF TGTGCCAGCAATGGGGCAGAAGCAACTAATGAAAAACTGTTTTTT TRBJ1-4 TRBV28 - -
CATSRGLGTLQYF TGTGCCACCAGCAGAGGGCTAGGTACCTTACAGTACTTC TRBJ2-7 TRBV15 - -
CASNVDSVPNEKLFF TGTGCCAGCAATGTCGATAGTGTCCCGAATGAAAAACTGTTTTTT TRBJ1-4 TRBV2 once -
CASSFWPPRTEAFF TGTGCCAGCAGTTTCTGGCCCCCCAGAACTGAAGCTTTCTTT TRBJ1-1 TRBV27 - -
CARRPGQGDEQYF TGTGCCAGAAGGCCCGGACAGGGGGACGAGCAGTACTTC TRBJ2-7 TRBV5-3 - TRBD1
CASSPEITGTVYGYTF TGTGCCAGCTCACCAGAAATAACCGGGACTGTCTATGGCTACACCTTC TRBJ1-2 TRBV18 - -
CASKAGVMNTEAFF TGTGCCAGCAAAGCAGGCGTGATGAACACTGAAGCTTTCTTT TRBJ1-1 TRBV6-5 - -
CASHHRGTGNTIYF TGTGCCAGCCATCATCGGGGGACTGGAAACACCATATATTTT TRBJ1-3 TRBV2 - -
CASSLFSTGIYGEQYF TGTGCCAGCAGCCTATTCTCGACAGGGATATATGGCGAGCAGTACTTC TRBJ2-7 TRBV6-6 - TRBD1
CASRLDRGRSPLHF TGCGCCAGCAGACTGGACAGGGGGAGGTCACCCCTCCACTTT TRBJ1-6 TRBV5-1 - TRBD1
CASSDRGMGTEAFF TGTGCCAGTAGCGACAGGGGAATGGGGACTGAAGCTTTCTTT TRBJ1-1 TRBV19 - TRBD1
CASSAWSAATGELFF TGTGCCAGCAGTGCTTGGTCCGCCGCGACCGGGGAGCTGTTTTTT TRBJ2-2 TRBV25-1 few -
CAISQGAEGYTF TGTGCCATCAGTCAGGGGGCTGAAGGCTACACCTTC TRBJ1-2 TRBV10-3 few TRBD1
CASHRGRNTEAFF TGTGCCAGCCACAGGGGGCGGAACACTGAAGCTTTCTTT TRBJ1-1 TRBV28 - TRBD1
CASSERALANTEAFF TGCGCCAGCAGCGAACGGGCTCTAGCGAACACTGAAGCTTTCTTT TRBJ1-1 TRBV5-1 - -
CATHRGTNYNEQFF TGTGCCACCCACAGGGGGACAAACTACAATGAGCAGTTCTTC TRBJ2-1 TRBV28 - TRBD1
CASSTLQSGVNEQFF TGTGCCAGTAGTACCCTCCAGAGCGGGGTAAATGAGCAGTTCTTC TRBJ2-1 TRBV19 few TRBD2
CASSSDSPPYGYTF TGTGCCAGCAGCTCGGACAGCCCGCCATATGGCTACACCTTC TRBJ1-2 TRBV6-5 - -
CASSARRATNEKLFF TGTGCCAGCAGCGCCAGGAGGGCAACTAATGAAAAACTGTTTTTT TRBJ1-4 TRBV7-2 few -
CASSLTGENNQPQHF TGCGCCAGCAGCTTGACAGGTGAGAACAATCAGCCCCAGCATTTT TRBJ1-5 TRBV5-1 - -